Presented here are 27 T cell receptor beta chains from one specimen sequenced in a study of blood T cell repertoires in COVID-19. Assay used: immunoSEQ multiplex PCR; TCRdb lists only in-frame clones, some missing. The sample carries tens of thousands of clones, 85% recorded once. The specimen was peripheral blood. These receptors all stem from a man aged 60-69 years with acute or convalescent COVID-19.

V is TRBV7-2 and J is TRBJ1-2; 11 bases map to TRBD1. The V and J ends lost 4 bases and 8 bases, in that order; junction bases with no gene match: 0. CDR3 length: 12 residues. The germline V gene has CDR1 SGHTA and CDR2 FQGNSA. Here the CDR3 DNA reads TGTGCCAGCAGCTGGACAGGGGGCGGCTACACCTTC. This sequence encodes CASSWTGGGYTF.

The J gene is TRBJ2-5, the V gene TRBV2, with 9 bases identical to TRBD2. With V trimmed by 4 bases and J by 9 bases, 9 bases remained unmatched. CDR1 and CDR2 from the germline V gene are SNHLY and FYNNEI. This CDR3 spans 14 amino acids. This chain's CDR3 is CASSVSGSSLAQYF. Here the CDR3 DNA reads TGTGCCAGCAGTGTTAGCGGGAGCAGTTTGGCCCAGTACTTC.

Turning to this clone: The junction and the germline gene differ at one end; a read error may be behind it. In DNA form, the CDR3 reads TGTGCTAGCAGCCGGGACAGGATGGCTACCGGGGAGCTGTTTTTT. It translates to CASSRDRMATGELFF. This chain joins TRBV7-7 and TRBJ2-2, with TRBD1 identical over 8 bases. Germline V lookup: CDR1 SSHAT, CDR2 FNYEAQ (reference sequence). CDR3 length: 15 residues.

CDR3 region: CASSSEWGGTEAFF. CDR3 nucleotides: TGCGCCAGCAGCTCCGAATGGGGCGGAACTGAAGCTTTCTTT. The chain has TRBV5-1 and TRBJ1-1; a weak D match, TRBD1 (5 bases). Germline V gives CDR1 SGHRS, CDR2 YFSETQ. This CDR3 has 14 amino acids. Trimming pared 3 bases from V and 5 bases from J, leaving 14 bases between.

The V call is TRBV7-6, the J call TRBJ2-1; no clear D gene. Germline CDR1 SGHVS, CDR2 FNYEAQ. Trimming removed 4 bases at V and 0 bases at J, with 10 bases between. The CDR3 length is 15 residues. The CDR3 nucleotides are TGTGCCAGCAGCTCCCCTACCGACTCCTACAATGAGCAGTTCTTC. Translated: CASSSPTDSYNEQFF.

This clone showed up just once. V usage is TRBV2 and J usage is TRBJ2-3; perhaps TRBD2 as D (5 bases). V dropped 4 bases and J dropped 0 bases, with 14 bases sitting between them. Germline-derived CDR1 and CDR2 are SNHLY and FYNNEI. This CDR3 comprises 16 residues. The CDR3 DNA follows: TGTGCCAGCAGTGCTCTGCGGGCCGCTAGCACAGATACGCAGTATTTT. Its protein is CASSALRAASTDTQYF.

The chain recombines TRBV30 with TRBJ1-2; possible D gene TRBD1, 6 bases. This CDR3 is built from 13 residues. Germline CDR1 and CDR2: GTSNPN and SVGIG (reference sequence). V lost 4 bases, J lost 5 bases, and 14 bases lay in between. This CDR3 reads CAWTIQGSYGYTF. In nucleotides, the CDR3 is TGTGCCTGGACCATACAGGGAAGTTATGGCTACACCTTC.

The chain links TRBV27 to TRBJ2-3, with 9 bases matching TRBD2. This CDR3 spans 16 amino acids. Per germline, CDR1 MNHEY and CDR2 SMNVEV (reference sequence). The V and J ends lost 7 bases and 4 bases, in that order; junction bases with no gene match: 12. CDR3 in DNA: TGTGCCAGCAAACCGGGACTAGCCCCCCTCTCAGATACGCAGTATTTT. Translation: CASKPGLAPLSDTQYF.

This chain links TRBV2 with TRBJ2-7; D unclear. Trimming cost V 6 bases and J 7 bases, with 10 bases left between them. This CDR3 spans 11 amino acids. The V gene's germline CDR1 is SNHLY and CDR2 FYNNEI. The CDR3 is CASREHGEQYF. The DNA of the CDR3 is TGTGCCAGCAGGGAACACGGTGAGCAGTACTTC.

V and J are TRBV3-1 (or the pseudogene TRBV3-2) and TRBJ2-1, with D unclear. V lost 6 bases, J lost 10 bases, and 10 bases lay in between. Germline-derived CDR1 and CDR2 are LGHDT and YNNKEL (reference sequence). The CDR3 length is 11 residues. CDR3 protein: CASRRATEQFF. As DNA, the CDR3 is TGTGCCAGCAGACGAGCAACCGAGCAGTTCTTC.

The chain employs TRBV18 and TRBJ2-3; D might be TRBD2 (5 bases). The CDR3 consists of 15 residues. The germline CDR1 and CDR2 sequences are KGHSH and LQKENI. Trimming took 1 base from V and 4 from J, leaving 12 bases between them. As DNA, the CDR3 is TGTGCCAGCTCACCACTCAGTACGGGGTCAGATACGCAGTATTTT. Translated, it gives CASSPLSTGSDTQYF.

The chain joins TRBV7-3 to TRBJ1-1; D is undetermined. The germline V gene encodes CDR1 SGHTA and CDR2 FQGTGA. Between the trimmed V and J ends, which lost 2 bases and 0 bases, there was a span of 10 bases. The CDR3 has 15 residues. The CDR3 region is CASSLEAAMNTEAFF. The CDR3 bases are TGTGCCAGCAGCTTAGAGGCAGCAATGAACACTGAAGCTTTCTTT.

The genes are TRBV19 and TRBJ1-2; no clear D gene. The CDR3 spans 12 residues. Germline V gene sequence: CDR1 LNHDA, CDR2 SQIVND (reference sequence). The V end was cut by 4 bases, the J end by 7 bases, with 10 bases between. Here the CDR3 reads CASSNSASGYTF. DNA of the CDR3: TGTGCCAGTAGTAACTCAGCGAGTGGCTACACCTTC.

V gene TRBV29-1 combines with J gene TRBJ1-5; maybe TRBD1 (6 bases). There are 14 residues in the CDR3. Germline V lookup: CDR1 SQVTM, CDR2 ANQGSEA. Trimming took 5 bases from V and 9 from J, leaving 20 bases between them. The CDR3 reads CSVTTGERAGPQHF. The CDR3 region has the DNA TGCAGCGTTACGACAGGCGAAAGGGCTGGGCCCCAGCATTTT.

The chain links TRBV13 to TRBJ2-2, with 8 nucleotides matching TRBD1. CDR1 and CDR2 from the germline V gene are PRHDT and FYEKMQ (reference sequence). J was trimmed by 8 bases and V by 7 bases; bases with no gene match: 15. The length of the CDR3 is 16 residues. The CDR3 region is CASTSTGAPRDGELFF. CDR3 coding DNA: TGTGCCAGCACCTCGACAGGGGCCCCGCGAGATGGGGAGCTGTTTTTT. Based on the CDR3 plus reference TRBV13 and TRBJ2-2, the full variable domain is AAGVIQSPRHLIKEKRETATLKCYPIPRHDTVYWYQQGPGQDPQFLISFYEKMQSDKGSIPDRFSAQQFSDYHSELNMSSLELGDSALYFCASTSTGAPRDGELFFGEGSRLTVL.

V gene TRBV5-5 combines with J gene TRBJ1-1; TRBD1 aligns across 7 bases. After removal of 4 bases from V and 0 bases from J, the junction contained 3 bases not matched to a gene. This CDR3 contains 14 residues. CDR1 and CDR2 from the germline V gene are SGHKS and YYEKEE (reference sequence). CDR3 sequence reads: CASSPGGLNTEAFF. The CDR3 DNA sequence: TGTGCCAGCAGCCCAGGGGGGTTGAACACTGAAGCTTTCTTT. Complete variable domain (other parts from reference TRBV5-5 and TRBJ1-1): DAGVTQSPTHLIKTRGQQVTLRCSPISGHKSVSWYQQVLGQGPQFIFQYYEKEERGRGNFPDRFSARQFPNYSSELNVNALLLGDSALYLCASSPGGLNTEAFFGQGTRLTVV.

The chain links TRBV2 to TRBJ2-2; 10 bases fit TRBD1. The germline V gene has CDR1 SNHLY and CDR2 FYNNEI. V lost 6 bases to trimming and J lost 3 bases; unmatched junction nucleotides: 1. There are 14 residues in the CDR3. CDR3 nucleotides: TGTGCCAGCAGGACAGGGGGCGACACCGGGGAGCTGTTTTTT. Translation: CASRTGGDTGELFF.

The chain is built from TRBV10-3 and TRBJ1-6, with 10 positions matching TRBD1. In germline, CDR1 is ENHRY, CDR2 SYGVKD. With V trimmed by 8 bases and J by 6 bases, 7 bases remained unmatched. The CDR3 is made up of 15 amino acids. The CDR3 spells CAIAPDRGLNSPLHF. As DNA, the CDR3 is TGTGCCATCGCTCCTGACAGGGGGCTTAATTCACCCCTCCACTTT.

The gene calls are TRBV5-1 and TRBJ1-1; D is ambiguous. Germline V gene data show CDR1 as SGHRS and CDR2 as YFSETQ. V was trimmed by 4 bases and J by 1 base, leaving 11 bases between them. This CDR3 region has 14 residues. The CDR3 DNA follows: TGCGCCAGCAGCCGAGAACCCGAGAACACTGAAGCTTTCTTT. Residues: CASSREPENTEAFF.

The J gene is TRBJ1-2, the V gene TRBV4-1; TRBD1 might be the D (5 bases). Germline V lookup: CDR1 MGHRA, CDR2 YSYEKL. V lost 1 base, J lost 4 bases, and 13 bases lay in between. The CDR3 length is 15 residues. The CDR3 coding sequence is TGCGCCAGCAGCCAAGGGCAGAGGACACCCTATGGCTACACCTTC. It codes for CASSQGQRTPYGYTF.

This clone has just a few counts. The chain recombines TRBV4-3 with TRBJ2-7, with D perhaps matching TRBD1 (7 bases). Germline V CDR1 and CDR2: LGHNA, YSLEER. The CDR3 spans 16 residues. Trimming shortened V by 0 bases and J by 2 bases, and 14 bases separated the two germline ends. DNA of the CDR3: TGCGCCAGCAGCCAAGATGCAGGGGGACTGGCCTACGAGCAGTACTTC. Encoded protein: CASSQDAGGLAYEQYF.

The rearrangement links TRBV5-1 to TRBJ1-1; D perhaps matches TRBD1 (5 bases). In germline, CDR1 is SGHRS, CDR2 YFSETQ. Deletions cut 0 bases from V and 8 bases from J, with 8 bases between. The CDR3 spans 12 residues. For the CDR3, the DNA is TGCGCCAGCAGCTTGGTTGGGGGGGAAGCTTTCTTT. Translating it yields CASSLVGGEAFF.

This clone occurred once. This rearrangement joins TRBV19 to TRBJ2-2, with TRBD2 as a possible D gene (6 bases). The CDR3 is 16 amino acids. Per germline, CDR1 LNHDA and CDR2 SQIVND (reference sequence). With 5 bases removed from V and 4 bases from J, the gap between germline ends came to 17 bases. The CDR3 spells CASSPRRGSGTGELFF. The DNA for the CDR3 is TGTGCCAGTAGTCCGCGGAGGGGTTCGGGCACCGGGGAGCTGTTTTTT.

The chain carries TRBV3-1 (or the pseudogene TRBV3-2) and TRBJ2-1; no clear D. This CDR3 spans 15 amino acids. The V gene's germline CDR1 is LGHDT and CDR2 YNNKEL (reference sequence). V was shortened by 1 base and J by 6 bases, with 13 bases between the two germline ends. CDR3 amino acids: CASSQGPGPLNEQFF. The DNA for the CDR3 is TGTGCCAGCAGCCAAGGGCCAGGTCCTCTCAATGAGCAGTTCTTC.

This chain links TRBV6-5 with TRBJ1-2, with D tentatively TRBD1 (5 bases). The CDR3 sequence is 14 residues long. V lost 0 bases and J lost 4, with 9 bases in between. CDR1 is MNHEY, CDR2 SVGAGI, per germline. Here the CDR3 reads CASSYSGTSYGYTF. The CDR3 region has the DNA TGTGCCAGCAGTTACTCGGGGACTAGCTATGGCTACACCTTC.

This chain joins TRBV13 and TRBJ1-1, with 7 bases lining up with TRBD1. There are 17 residues in the CDR3. The junction had 13 bases not matched to a gene; V was cut back by 5 bases and J by 1 base. CDR1 is PRHDT and CDR2 is FYEKMQ in the germline V gene (reference sequence). CDR3 protein: CASSPEGENRGNTEAFF. DNA for the CDR3: TGTGCCAGCAGCCCAGAGGGGGAGAACAGGGGGAACACTGAAGCTTTCTTT.

V usage is TRBV12-3 or TRBV12-4 and J usage is TRBJ2-2; TRBD1 matches 11 bases. There are 13 residues in the CDR3. The trim removed 10 bases at V and 7 bases at J, leaving 5 bases unmatched. The chain's CDR3 is CATGTGGIGELFF. The CDR3 DNA reads as TGTGCCACCGGGACAGGGGGAATCGGGGAGCTGTTTTTT.